The rows below give T cell receptor beta chains drawn from one sample of a study of T cell responses to AZD1222 COVID-19 vaccine. The assay was immunoSEQ multiplex PCR, and TCRdb's table has in-frame clones only and misses some. The data contain 95,000 to 130,000 clones, 75% to 90% of them seen just once; the ten biggest clones take up approximately 4%. Sample: peripheral blood, taken on day 0 of MenACWY control vaccination. The origin of the receptors is an adult in good health. CDR3s include the opening cysteine and the closing phenylalanine or tryptophan. D genes are given only for firm matches. The size entry is marked missing in some rows and otherwise reads once, few, many or a size class.

d_gene: TRBD1; abundance: .; v_gene: TRBV29-1; j_gene: TRBJ2-3; CDR3aa: CSVGQGLSSTDTQYF; CDR3nt: TGCAGCGTGGGACAGGGCTTATCTAGCACAGATACGCAGTATTTT
d_gene: TRBD1; abundance: .; v_gene: TRBV19; j_gene: TRBJ2-2; CDR3aa: CASSISGGLTGELFF; CDR3nt: TGTGCCAGTAGTATTTCAGGGGGCTTGACCGGGGAGCTGTTTTTT
d_gene: .; abundance: once; v_gene: TRBV10-3; j_gene: TRBJ1-1; CDR3aa: CAVLGGGGLTEAFF; CDR3nt: TGTGCCGTCCTCGGGGGTGGGGGACTCACTGAAGCTTTCTTT
d_gene: .; abundance: .; v_gene: TRBV30; j_gene: TRBJ1-5; CDR3aa: CAWSVPDQPQHF; CDR3nt: TGTGCCTGGAGTGTACCGGATCAGCCCCAGCATTTT
d_gene: .; abundance: .; v_gene: TRBV2; j_gene: TRBJ2-7; CDR3aa: CASSELEYEQYF; CDR3nt: TGTGCCAGCAGTGAACTAGAATACGAGCAGTACTTC
d_gene: TRBD1; abundance: .; v_gene: TRBV5-4; j_gene: TRBJ2-7; CDR3aa: CASSPWTGRSYEQYF; CDR3nt: TGTGCCAGCAGCCCCTGGACAGGACGATCCTACGAGCAGTACTTC
d_gene: TRBD1; abundance: .; v_gene: TRBV7-6; j_gene: TRBJ1-6; CDR3aa: CASSYDRGLYNSPLHF; CDR3nt: TGTGCCAGCAGCTACGACAGGGGACTCTATAATTCACCCCTCCACTTT
d_gene: .; abundance: .; v_gene: TRBV7-9; j_gene: TRBJ1-2; CDR3aa: CASSPDSVHYGYTF; CDR3nt: TGTGCCAGCAGCCCGGACAGCGTTCACTATGGCTACACCTTC
d_gene: TRBD1; abundance: .; v_gene: TRBV10-2; j_gene: TRBJ1-5; CDR3aa: CASRTGGSGNQPQHF; CDR3nt: TGCGCCAGCAGAACAGGGGGCTCAGGCAATCAGCCCCAGCATTTT
d_gene: .; abundance: once; v_gene: TRBV27; j_gene: TRBJ2-7; CDR3aa: CASTSWGARNEQYF; CDR3nt: TGTGCCAGCACCTCATGGGGGGCGCGCAACGAGCAGTACTTC
d_gene: TRBD1; abundance: .; v_gene: TRBV24-1; j_gene: TRBJ2-5; CDR3aa: CATSDRTGPSRETQYF; CDR3nt: TGTGCCACCAGTGACCGGACAGGCCCGAGTCGAGAGACCCAGTACTTC
d_gene: TRBD2; abundance: once; v_gene: TRBV10-3; j_gene: TRBJ2-3; CDR3aa: CAISVSAGVTDTQYF; CDR3nt: TGTGCCATCAGTGTCTCAGCGGGGGTAACAGATACGCAGTATTTT
d_gene: .; abundance: .; v_gene: TRBV2; j_gene: TRBJ2-7; CDR3aa: CASSEGGARHEQYF; CDR3nt: TGTGCCAGCAGTGAAGGGGGGGCTCGACACGAGCAGTACTTC
d_gene: TRBD1; abundance: .; v_gene: TRBV7-2; j_gene: TRBJ1-4; CDR3aa: CASSLRTGTGGEKLFF; CDR3nt: TGTGCCAGCAGCCTGAGGACCGGGACAGGGGGGGAAAAACTGTTTTTT
d_gene: TRBD1; abundance: .; v_gene: TRBV11-2; j_gene: TRBJ1-6; CDR3aa: CASSYRRSGTGGSSYNSPLHF; CDR3nt: TGTGCCAGCAGTTACCGCCGCTCCGGGACAGGGGGCAGCTCCTATAATTCACCCCTCCACTTT
d_gene: .; abundance: .; v_gene: TRBV5-1; j_gene: TRBJ1-1; CDR3aa: CASSFEFWRAKNTEAFF; CDR3nt: TGCGCCAGCAGCTTCGAGTTCTGGCGCGCCAAGAACACTGAAGCTTTCTTT
d_gene: TRBD1; abundance: few; v_gene: TRBV27; j_gene: TRBJ1-2; CDR3aa: CASSPETGQGVYGYTF; CDR3nt: TGTGCCAGCAGTCCAGAAACGGGACAGGGGGTCTATGGCTACACCTTC
d_gene: TRBD1; abundance: once; v_gene: TRBV2; j_gene: TRBJ1-1; CDR3aa: CASSLRQGAVPEAFF; CDR3nt: TGTGCCAGCAGCTTAAGACAGGGGGCTGTCCCTGAAGCTTTCTTT
d_gene: TRBD1; abundance: .; v_gene: TRBV15; j_gene: TRBJ1-4; CDR3aa: CATRQTGRDEKLFF; CDR3nt: TGTGCCACCAGACAGACAGGGCGAGATGAAAAACTGTTTTTT
d_gene: TRBD1; abundance: .; v_gene: TRBV2; j_gene: TRBJ1-3; CDR3aa: CASSPGQPSGNTIYF; CDR3nt: TGTGCCAGCAGCCCGGGACAGCCCTCTGGAAACACCATATATTTT
d_gene: TRBD1; abundance: .; v_gene: TRBV28; j_gene: TRBJ1-5; CDR3aa: CASSLPGGSNQPQHF; CDR3nt: TGTGCCAGCAGTTTGCCAGGGGGATCCAATCAGCCCCAGCATTTT
d_gene: .; abundance: .; v_gene: TRBV9; j_gene: TRBJ1-2; CDR3aa: CASSVGLDNYGYTF; CDR3nt: TGTGCCAGCAGCGTAGGTCTGGATAACTATGGCTACACCTTC
d_gene: .; abundance: few; v_gene: TRBV30; j_gene: TRBJ2-7; CDR3aa: CAWSRGARYYEQYF; CDR3nt: TGTGCCTGGAGTCGGGGGGCGCGGTACTACGAGCAGTACTTC
d_gene: .; abundance: .; v_gene: TRBV19; j_gene: TRBJ1-6; CDR3aa: CASSMGPGSTDSPLHF; CDR3nt: TGTGCCAGTAGTATGGGCCCCGGGAGCACTGATTCACCCCTCCACTTT
d_gene: .; abundance: .; v_gene: TRBV6-5; j_gene: TRBJ2-1; CDR3aa: CASSYNRDSYNEQFF; CDR3nt: TGTGCCAGCAGTTACAACAGGGACTCCTACAATGAGCAGTTCTTC
d_gene: .; abundance: .; v_gene: TRBV9; j_gene: TRBJ1-1; CDR3aa: CASSVDFRTGMNTEAFF; CDR3nt: TGTGCCAGCAGCGTAGATTTCCGAACAGGGATGAACACTGAAGCTTTCTTT
d_gene: .; abundance: .; v_gene: TRBV2; j_gene: TRBJ1-5; CDR3aa: CASSGVSGVGNQPQHF; CDR3nt: TGTGCCAGCAGTGGCGTCTCAGGGGTGGGCAATCAGCCCCAGCATTTT
d_gene: TRBD1; abundance: .; v_gene: TRBV4-1; j_gene: TRBJ2-1; CDR3aa: CASRPGQGRADNEQFF; CDR3nt: TGCGCCAGCAGACCCGGACAGGGGCGGGCAGACAATGAGCAGTTCTTC
d_gene: TRBD1; abundance: .; v_gene: TRBV7-9; j_gene: TRBJ1-5; CDR3aa: CASSLGDSFNQPQHF; CDR3nt: TGTGCCAGCAGCCTAGGGGACAGCTTCAATCAGCCCCAGCATTTT